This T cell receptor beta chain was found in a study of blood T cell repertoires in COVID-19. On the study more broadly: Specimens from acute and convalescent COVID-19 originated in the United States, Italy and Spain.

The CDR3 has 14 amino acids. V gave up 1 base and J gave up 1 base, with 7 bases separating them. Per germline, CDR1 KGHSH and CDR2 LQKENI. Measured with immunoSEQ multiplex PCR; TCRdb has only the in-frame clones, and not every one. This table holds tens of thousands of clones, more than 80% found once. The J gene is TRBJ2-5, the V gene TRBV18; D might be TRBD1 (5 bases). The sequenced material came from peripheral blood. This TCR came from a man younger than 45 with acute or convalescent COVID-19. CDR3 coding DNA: TGTGCCAGCTCACCACGGGGCCTCCAAGAGACCCAGTACTTC. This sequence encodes CASSPRGLQETQYF. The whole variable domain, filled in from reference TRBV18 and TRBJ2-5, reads NAGVMQNPRHLVRRRGQEARLRCSPMKGHSHVYWYRQLPEEGLKFMVYLQKENIIDESGMPKERFSAEFPKEGPSILRIQQVVRGDSAAYFCASSPRGLQETQYFGPGTRLLVL.